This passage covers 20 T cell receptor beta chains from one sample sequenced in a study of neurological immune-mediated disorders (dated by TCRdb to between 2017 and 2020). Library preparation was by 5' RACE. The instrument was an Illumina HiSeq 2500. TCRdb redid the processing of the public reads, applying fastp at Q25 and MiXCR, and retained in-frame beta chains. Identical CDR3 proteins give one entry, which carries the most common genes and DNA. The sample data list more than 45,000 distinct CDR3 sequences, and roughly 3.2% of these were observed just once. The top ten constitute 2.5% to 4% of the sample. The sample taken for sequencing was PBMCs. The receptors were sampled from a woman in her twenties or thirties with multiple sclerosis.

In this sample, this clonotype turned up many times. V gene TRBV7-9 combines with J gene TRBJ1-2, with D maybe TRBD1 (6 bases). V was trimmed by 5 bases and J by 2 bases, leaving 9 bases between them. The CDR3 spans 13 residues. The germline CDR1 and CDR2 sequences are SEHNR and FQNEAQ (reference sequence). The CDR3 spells CASSPTGNYGYTF. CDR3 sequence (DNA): TGTGCCAGCAGCCCGACAGGAAACTATGGCTACACCTTC.

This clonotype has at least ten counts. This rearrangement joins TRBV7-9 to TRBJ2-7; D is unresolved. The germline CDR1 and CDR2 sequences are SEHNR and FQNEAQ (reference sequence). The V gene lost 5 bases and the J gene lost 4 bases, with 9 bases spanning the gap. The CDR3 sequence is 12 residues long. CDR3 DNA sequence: TGTGCCAGCAGCGCTGAGGCTTACGAGCAGTACTTC. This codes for CASSAEAYEQYF.

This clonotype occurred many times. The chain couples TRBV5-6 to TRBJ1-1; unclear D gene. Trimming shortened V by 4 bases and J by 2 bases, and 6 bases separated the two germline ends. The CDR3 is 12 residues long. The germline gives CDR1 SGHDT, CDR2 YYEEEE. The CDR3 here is CASSRQNTEAFF. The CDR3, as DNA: TGTGCCAGCAGCCGACAAAACACTGAAGCTTTCTTT.

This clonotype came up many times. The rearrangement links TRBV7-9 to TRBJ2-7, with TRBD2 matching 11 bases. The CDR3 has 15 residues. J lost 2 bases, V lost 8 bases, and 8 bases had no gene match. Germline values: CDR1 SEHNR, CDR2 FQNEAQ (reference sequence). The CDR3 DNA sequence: TGTGCCAGCTCCCCCAATAGCGGGGGGGCCTACGAGCAGTACTTC. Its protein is CASSPNSGGAYEQYF.

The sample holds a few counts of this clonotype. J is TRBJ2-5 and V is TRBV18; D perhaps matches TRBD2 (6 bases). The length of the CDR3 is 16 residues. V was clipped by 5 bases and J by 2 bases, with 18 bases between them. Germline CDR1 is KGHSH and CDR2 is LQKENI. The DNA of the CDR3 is TGTGCCAGCTCATTACTTTCCCACGGGAGACAAGAGACCCAGTACTTC. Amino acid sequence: CASSLLSHGRQETQYF.

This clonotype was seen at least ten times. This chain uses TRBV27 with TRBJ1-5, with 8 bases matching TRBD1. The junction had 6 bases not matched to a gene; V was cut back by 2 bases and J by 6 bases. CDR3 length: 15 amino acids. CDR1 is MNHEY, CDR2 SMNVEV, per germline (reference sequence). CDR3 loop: CASSLTQGAGQPQHF. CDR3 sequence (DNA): TGTGCCAGCAGTTTAACCCAGGGGGCTGGTCAGCCCCAGCATTTT.

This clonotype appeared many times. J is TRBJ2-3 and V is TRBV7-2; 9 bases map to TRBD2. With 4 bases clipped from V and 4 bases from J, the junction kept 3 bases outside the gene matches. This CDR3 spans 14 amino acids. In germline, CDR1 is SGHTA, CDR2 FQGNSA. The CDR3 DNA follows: TGTGCCAGCAGCTACGTAGCGGGAGCAGATACGCAGTATTTT. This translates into CASSYVAGADTQYF.

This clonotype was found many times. This CDR3 reads CASSYLGEYEQYF. Written as DNA, the CDR3 is TGTGCCAGCAGTTACTTGGGAGAATACGAGCAGTACTTC. This chain joins TRBV6-2 or TRBV6-3 and TRBJ2-7; maybe TRBD2 (5 bases). Trimming removed 1 base from V and 4 bases from J, with 8 bases in between. CDR3 length equals 13 residues. Germline V CDR1 and CDR2: MNHEY, SVGEGT.

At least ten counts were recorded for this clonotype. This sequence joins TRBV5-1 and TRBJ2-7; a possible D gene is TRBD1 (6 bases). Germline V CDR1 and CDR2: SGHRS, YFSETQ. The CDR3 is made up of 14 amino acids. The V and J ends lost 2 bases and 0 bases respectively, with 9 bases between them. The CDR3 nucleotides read TGCGCCAGCAGCTTCCGGGACAACTCCTACGAGCAGTACTTC. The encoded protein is CASSFRDNSYEQYF.

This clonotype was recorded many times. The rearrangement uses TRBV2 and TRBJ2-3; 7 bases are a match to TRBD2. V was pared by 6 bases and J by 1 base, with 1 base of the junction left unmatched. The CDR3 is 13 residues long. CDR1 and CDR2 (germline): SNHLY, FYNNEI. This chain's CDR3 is CASRGGGTDTQYF. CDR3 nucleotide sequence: TGTGCCAGCAGGGGGGGGGGCACAGATACGCAGTATTTT.

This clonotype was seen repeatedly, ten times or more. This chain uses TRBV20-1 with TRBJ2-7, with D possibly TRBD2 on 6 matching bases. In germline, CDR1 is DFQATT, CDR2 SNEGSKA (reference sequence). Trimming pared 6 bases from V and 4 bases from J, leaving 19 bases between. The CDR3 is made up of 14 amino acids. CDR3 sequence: CSAVPGGRPYEQYF. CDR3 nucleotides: TGCAGTGCGGTCCCAGGAGGGCGGCCATACGAGCAGTACTTC.

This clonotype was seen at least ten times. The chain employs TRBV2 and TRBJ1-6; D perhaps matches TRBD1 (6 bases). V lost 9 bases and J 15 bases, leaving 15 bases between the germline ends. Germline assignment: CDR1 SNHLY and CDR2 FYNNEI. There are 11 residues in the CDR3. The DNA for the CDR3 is TGTGCCAGTGGACCCGGGACAATCCTCCACTTT. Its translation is CASGPGTILHF.

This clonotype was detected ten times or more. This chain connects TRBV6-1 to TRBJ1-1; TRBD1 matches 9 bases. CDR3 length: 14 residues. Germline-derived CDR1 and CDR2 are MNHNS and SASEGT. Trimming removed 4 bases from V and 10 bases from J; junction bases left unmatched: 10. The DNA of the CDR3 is TGTGCCAGCAGTGCTCTCCCAGGGACAGGGAGAGCTTTCTTT. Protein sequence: CASSALPGTGRAFF.

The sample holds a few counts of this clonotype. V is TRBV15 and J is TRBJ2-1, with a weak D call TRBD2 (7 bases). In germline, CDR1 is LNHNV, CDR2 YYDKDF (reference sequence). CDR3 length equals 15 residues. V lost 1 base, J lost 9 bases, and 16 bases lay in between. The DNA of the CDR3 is TGTGCCACCAGCAGAGTGGGGGGGCTAATCGGTGAGCAGTTCTTC. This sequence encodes CATSRVGGLIGEQFF.

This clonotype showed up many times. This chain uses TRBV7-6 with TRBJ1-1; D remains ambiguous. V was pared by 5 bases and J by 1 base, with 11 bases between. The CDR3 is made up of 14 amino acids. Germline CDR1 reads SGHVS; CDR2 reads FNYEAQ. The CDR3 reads CASSPYQKNTEAFF. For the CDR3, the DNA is TGTGCCAGCAGCCCGTACCAGAAGAACACTGAAGCTTTCTTT.

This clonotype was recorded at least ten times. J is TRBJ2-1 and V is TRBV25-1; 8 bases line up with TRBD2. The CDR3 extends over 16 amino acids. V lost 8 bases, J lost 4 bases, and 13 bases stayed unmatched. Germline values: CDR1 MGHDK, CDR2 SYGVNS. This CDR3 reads CASQHGVIAGYNEQFF. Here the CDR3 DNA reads TGTGCCAGCCAACATGGGGTAATAGCGGGATACAATGAGCAGTTCTTC.

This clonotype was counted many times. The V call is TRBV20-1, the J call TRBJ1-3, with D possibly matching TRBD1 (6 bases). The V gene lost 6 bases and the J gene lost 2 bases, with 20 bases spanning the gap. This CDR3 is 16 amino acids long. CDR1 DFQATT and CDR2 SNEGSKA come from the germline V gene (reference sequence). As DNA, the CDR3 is TGCAGTGCCAGGCTACAGGGAAGCCAAGCTGGAAACACCATATATTTT. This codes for CSARLQGSQAGNTIYF.

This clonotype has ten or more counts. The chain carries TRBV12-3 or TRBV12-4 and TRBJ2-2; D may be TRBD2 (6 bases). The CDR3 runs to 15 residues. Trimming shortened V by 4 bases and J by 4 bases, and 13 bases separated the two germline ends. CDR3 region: CASSSPGLPTGELFF. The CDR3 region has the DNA TGTGCCAGCAGTTCCCCGGGACTGCCCACCGGGGAGCTGTTTTTT.

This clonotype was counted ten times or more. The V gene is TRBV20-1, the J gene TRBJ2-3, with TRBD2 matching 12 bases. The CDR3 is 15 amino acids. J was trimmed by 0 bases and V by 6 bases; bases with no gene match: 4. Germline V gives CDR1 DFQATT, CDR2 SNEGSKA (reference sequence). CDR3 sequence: CSAQGLAGSTDTQYF. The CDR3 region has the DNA TGCAGTGCGCAAGGACTAGCGGGAAGCACAGATACGCAGTATTTT.

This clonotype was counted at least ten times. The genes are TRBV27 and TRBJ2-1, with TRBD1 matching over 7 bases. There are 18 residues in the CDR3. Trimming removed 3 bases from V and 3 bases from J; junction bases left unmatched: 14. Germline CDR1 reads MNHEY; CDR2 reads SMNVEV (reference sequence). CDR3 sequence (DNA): TGTGCCAGCAGTTTTTACACCGGCGCGACAGGGAACTACAATGAGCAGTTCTTC. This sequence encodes CASSFYTGATGNYNEQFF.